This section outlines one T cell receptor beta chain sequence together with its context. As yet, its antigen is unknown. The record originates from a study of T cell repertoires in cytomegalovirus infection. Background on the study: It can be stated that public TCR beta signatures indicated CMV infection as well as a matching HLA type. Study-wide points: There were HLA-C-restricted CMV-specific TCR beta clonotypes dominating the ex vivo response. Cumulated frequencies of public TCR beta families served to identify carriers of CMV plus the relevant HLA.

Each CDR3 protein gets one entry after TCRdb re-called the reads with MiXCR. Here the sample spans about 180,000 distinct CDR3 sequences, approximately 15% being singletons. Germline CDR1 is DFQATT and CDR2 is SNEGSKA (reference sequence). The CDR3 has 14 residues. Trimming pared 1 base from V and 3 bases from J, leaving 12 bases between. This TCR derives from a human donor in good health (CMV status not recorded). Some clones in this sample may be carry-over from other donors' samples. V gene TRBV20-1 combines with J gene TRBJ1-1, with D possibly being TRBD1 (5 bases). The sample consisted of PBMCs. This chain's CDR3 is CSARVQGRYTEAFF. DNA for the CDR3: TGCAGTGCTAGAGTGCAGGGTCGGTACACTGAAGCTTTCTTT.